Each of the 9 T cell receptor beta chains below was sequenced from the same sample in a study of cytomegalovirus exposure and HLA in healthy donors. With 60 Vbeta and 13 Jbeta primers, the PCR was carried out. Sequenced by immunoSEQ multiplex PCR; TCRdb stores in-frame clones only, minus some. The sample lists 150,000 to 200,000 clones; roughly 80% were seen once. Input material: PBMCs. All receptors derive from a man aged 18 to 29 in good health and CMV-seropositive.

This clone was detected only once. J is TRBJ1-4 and V is TRBV7-2; D is undetermined. V shed 5 bases and J shed 8 bases, with 18 bases lying between them. The germline CDR1 and CDR2 sequences are SGHTA and FQGNSA. The CDR3 is 15 residues long. This CDR3 reads CASSPSGVSGEKLFF. CDR3 bases: TGTGCCAGCAGCCCTAGTGGGGTCAGCGGGGAAAAACTGTTTTTT. The full variable domain, completed using reference TRBV7-2 and TRBJ1-4, is GAGVSQSPSNKVTEKGKDVELRCDPISGHTALYWYRQSLGQGLEFLIYFQGNSAPDKSGLPSDRFSAERTGGSVSTLTIQRTQQEDSAVYLCASSPSGVSGEKLFFGSGTQLSVL.

The V and J genes are TRBV5-1 and TRBJ2-3; no clear D. The CDR3 is made up of 16 amino acids. Trimming removed 3 bases from V and 3 bases from J, with 17 bases in between. Germline V lookup: CDR1 SGHRS, CDR2 YFSETQ. The CDR3 loop is CASSYTTYQQTDTQYF. CDR3 nucleotides: TGCGCCAGCAGCTATACGACATATCAACAAACAGATACGCAGTATTTT.

The V call is TRBV9, the J call TRBJ2-3; D is unresolved. Germline V gene sequence: CDR1 SGDLS, CDR2 YYNGEE. This CDR3 comprises 17 residues. The V and J ends lost 0 bases and 0 bases respectively, with 14 bases between them. This CDR3 reads CASSVGWAGPSTDTQYF. As DNA, the CDR3 is TGTGCCAGCAGCGTAGGGTGGGCAGGCCCTAGCACAGATACGCAGTATTTT. Based on the CDR3 plus reference TRBV9 and TRBJ2-3, the full variable domain is DSGVTQTPKHLITATGQRVTLRCSPRSGDLSVYWYQQSLDQGLQFLIQYYNGEERAKGNILERFSAQQFPDLHSELNLSSLELGDSALYFCASSVGWAGPSTDTQYFGPGTRLTVL.

This sequence joins TRBV15 and TRBJ2-3; D is ambiguous. Per the germline V gene, CDR1 is LNHNV and CDR2 is YYDKDF (reference sequence). The CDR3 contains 14 residues. V was pared by 1 base and J by 1 base, with 6 bases between. CDR3 in amino acids: CATSRATGTDTQYF. Here the CDR3 DNA reads TGTGCCACCAGCAGAGCCACAGGCACAGATACGCAGTATTTT. The full variable domain, its missing parts supplied by reference TRBV15 and TRBJ2-3, is DAMVIQNPRYQVTQFGKPVTLSCSQTLNHNVMYWYQQKSSQAPKLLFHYYDKDFNNEADTPDNFQSRRPNTSFCFLDIRSPGLGDTAMYLCATSRATGTDTQYFGPGTRLTVL.

The CDR3, as DNA: TGTGCCAGCAGGGAACAGGGGTTATCAGATACGCAGTATTTT. Amino acid sequence: CASREQGLSDTQYF. V is TRBV6-1 and J is TRBJ2-3; 7 nucleotides agree with TRBD1. The germline V gene has CDR1 MNHNS and CDR2 SASEGT. Unmatched junction bases numbered 7, after V lost 6 bases and J lost 4 bases. The CDR3 length is 14 residues.

The rearrangement joins TRBV27 to TRBJ2-7; TRBD1 matches at 10 bases. With 5 bases clipped from V and 4 bases from J, the junction kept 11 bases outside the gene matches. Per the germline V gene, CDR1 is MNHEY and CDR2 is SMNVEV (reference sequence). The CDR3 extends over 16 amino acids. For the CDR3, the DNA is TGTGCCAGCAGTCCCCGTAGGACAGGGGGAGCATACGAGCAGTACTTC. It yields the protein CASSPRRTGGAYEQYF.

CDR3 protein: CASSPDSSTDTQYF. In DNA, the CDR3 is TGTGCCAGCAGCCCGGACTCTAGCACAGATACGCAGTATTTT. This chain links TRBV5-4 with TRBJ2-3; D may be TRBD2 (5 bases). Trimming removed 4 bases at V and 0 bases at J, with 9 bases between. This CDR3 has 14 amino acids. The germline V gene has CDR1 SGHNT and CDR2 YYREEE (reference sequence).

The chain links TRBV27 to TRBJ2-3; 13 positions agree with TRBD2. CDR3 length: 15 residues. V shed 5 bases, J shed 5 bases, and the junction held 4 bases outside the gene matches. Germline loops: CDR1 MNHEY, CDR2 SMNVEV (reference sequence). This chain's CDR3 is CASSLTSGRGDTQYF. The CDR3 DNA is TGTGCCAGCAGTCTAACTAGCGGGAGGGGAGATACGCAGTATTTT.

The V call is TRBV5-8, the J call TRBJ1-4; 7 nucleotides agree with TRBD1. This CDR3 is built from 17 residues. The V gene's germline CDR1 is SGHTS and CDR2 YDEGEE. The ends lost 1 base at V and 0 bases at J; junction bases unmatched: 6. Here the CDR3 DNA reads TGTGCCAGCAGCTTGTACAGGGGACTCGCAACTAATGAAAAACTGTTTTTT. Translation: CASSLYRGLATNEKLFF.